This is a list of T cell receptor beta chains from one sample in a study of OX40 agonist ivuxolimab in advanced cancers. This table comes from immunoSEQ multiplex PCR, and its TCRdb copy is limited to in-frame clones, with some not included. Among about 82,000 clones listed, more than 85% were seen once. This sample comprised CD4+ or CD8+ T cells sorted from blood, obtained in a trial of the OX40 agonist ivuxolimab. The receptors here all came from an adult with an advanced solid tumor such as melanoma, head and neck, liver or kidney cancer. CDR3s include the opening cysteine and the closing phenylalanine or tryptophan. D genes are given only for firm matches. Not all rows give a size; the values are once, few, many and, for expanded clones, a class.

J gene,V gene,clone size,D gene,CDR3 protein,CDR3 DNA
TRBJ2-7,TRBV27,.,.,CASSFQGSGTYEQYF,TGTGCCAGCAGTTTCCAGGGTAGCGGTACCTACGAGCAGTACTTC
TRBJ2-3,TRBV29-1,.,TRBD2,CSVKVGTSGRASDTQYF,TGCAGCGTCAAGGTTGGGACTAGCGGGAGGGCCTCCGATACGCAGTATTTT
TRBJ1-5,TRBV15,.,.,CATSRGQTGQPQHF,TGTGCCACCAGCAGAGGACAGACCGGCCAGCCCCAGCATTTT
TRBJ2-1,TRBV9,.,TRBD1,CASWGQGFFSGLAHNEQFF,TGTGCCAGCTGGGGACAGGGGTTTTTTTCCGGTCTGGCTCACAATGAGCAGTTCTTC
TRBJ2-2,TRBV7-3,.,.,CASSLLVSGELFF,TGTGCCAGCAGCCTACTAGTATCCGGGGAGCTGTTTTTT
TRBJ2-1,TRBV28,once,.,CASSSGGGDNNEQFF,TGTGCCAGCAGCTCAGGCGGGGGCGACAACAATGAGCAGTTCTTC
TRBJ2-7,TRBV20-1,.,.,CSAPTDYEQYF,TGCAGTGCGCCGACAGACTACGAGCAGTACTTC
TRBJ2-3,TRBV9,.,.,CASSVAAFTDTQYF,TGTGCCAGCAGCGTAGCGGCTTTCACAGATACGCAGTATTTT
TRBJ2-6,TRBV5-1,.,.,CASSPGPTGANVLTF,TGCGCCAGCAGCCCGGGACCAACAGGGGCCAACGTCCTGACTTTC
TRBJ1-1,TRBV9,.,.,CASSPQGTLNTEAFF,TGTGCCAGCAGCCCACAGGGTACCTTGAACACTGAAGCTTTCTTT
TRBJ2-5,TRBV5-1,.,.,CASSFSGQETQYF,TGCGCCAGCAGCTTTAGCGGTCAAGAGACCCAGTACTTC
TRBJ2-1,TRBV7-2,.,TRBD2,CASRALLAGAWFF,TGTGCCAGCAGAGCACTACTAGCGGGAGCTTGGTTCTTC
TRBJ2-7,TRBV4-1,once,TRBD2,CASSQDTSGRSYEQYF,TGCGCCAGCAGCCAAGATACGAGCGGGAGGTCCTACGAGCAGTACTTC
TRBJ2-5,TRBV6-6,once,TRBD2,CASSLTSGRRQETQYF,TGTGCCAGCAGCCTTACTAGCGGGAGGCGCCAAGAGACCCAGTACTTC
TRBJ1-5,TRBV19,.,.,CASSQEGHYSNQPQHF,TGTGCCAGTAGCCAGGAGGGACACTATAGCAATCAGCCCCAGCATTTT
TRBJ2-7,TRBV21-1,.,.,CASSKFAELGENEQYF,TGTGCCAGCAGCAAATTCGCGGAGTTAGGTGAGAACGAGCAGTACTTC
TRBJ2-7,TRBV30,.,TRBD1,CAWSVRQGSYEQYF,TGTGCCTGGAGTGTCCGACAGGGGAGTTACGAGCAGTACTTC
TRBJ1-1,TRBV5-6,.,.,CASSLGFRGAAFF,TGTGCCAGCAGCTTGGGGTTTCGGGGGGCGGCTTTCTTT
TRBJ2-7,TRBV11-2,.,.,CASSFRGLGEQYF,TGTGCCAGCAGCTTCCGGGGGCTGGGGGAGCAGTACTTC
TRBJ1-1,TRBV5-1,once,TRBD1,CASSLRTGTNTEAFF,TGCGCCAGCAGCTTGCGGACAGGGACGAACACTGAAGCTTTCTTT
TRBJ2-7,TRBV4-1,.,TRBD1,CASSPRDRFEQYF,TGCGCCAGCAGCCCCCGGGACAGGTTCGAGCAGTACTTC
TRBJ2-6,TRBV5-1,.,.,CASSRTQGSGANVLTF,TGCGCCAGCTCTCGAACTCAGGGGAGCGGGGCCAACGTCCTGACTTTC
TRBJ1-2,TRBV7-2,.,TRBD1,CASSQKTGNYGYTF,TGTGCCAGCAGCCAAAAGACAGGGAACTATGGCTACACCTTC
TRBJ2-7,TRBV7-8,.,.,CASSSAGTRQYF,TGTGCCAGCAGCTCAGCAGGAACTAGGCAGTACTTC
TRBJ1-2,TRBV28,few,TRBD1,CASSFPPGGLRYGYTF,TGTGCCAGCAGTTTCCCTCCAGGGGGCCTGAGGTATGGCTACACCTTC
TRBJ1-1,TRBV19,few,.,CASSILGDTEAFF,TGTGCCAGTAGTATTCTGGGGGACACTGAAGCTTTCTTT
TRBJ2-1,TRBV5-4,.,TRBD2,CASSKAGGLAGVDEQFF,TGTGCCAGCAGCAAGGCAGGAGGACTAGCGGGAGTCGATGAGCAGTTCTTC
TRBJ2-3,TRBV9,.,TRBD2,CASSVGAGGSRTDTQYF,TGTGCCAGCAGCGTAGGAGCAGGCGGGAGCCGCACAGATACGCAGTATTTT
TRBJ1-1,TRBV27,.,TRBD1,CASSPDRVRNTEAFF,TGTGCCAGCAGTCCGGACAGGGTTAGGAACACTGAAGCTTTCTTT
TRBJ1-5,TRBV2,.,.,CASSEEEGSWHPQHF,TGTGCCAGCAGTGAAGAGGAGGGCTCTTGGCATCCCCAGCATTTT
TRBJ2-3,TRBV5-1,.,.,CASSLDSTKVDTQYF,TGCGCCAGCAGCTTGGACTCCACGAAGGTGGATACGCAGTATTTT
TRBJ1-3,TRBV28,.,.,CAGSTAGNTIYF,TGTGCCGGAAGTACAGCCGGAAACACCATATATTTT
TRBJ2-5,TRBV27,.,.,CASRQQETQYF,TGTGCCAGCAGGCAACAAGAGACCCAGTACTTC
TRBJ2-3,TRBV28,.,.,CASSVMEGASSTDTQYF,TGTGCCAGCAGCGTAATGGAGGGAGCCTCTAGCACAGATACGCAGTATTTT
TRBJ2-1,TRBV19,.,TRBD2,CASSMGLAGNEQFF,TGTGCCAGTAGTATGGGACTAGCGGGGAATGAGCAGTTCTTC
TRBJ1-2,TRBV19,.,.,CASSIAMGLGSNYGYTF,TGTGCCAGTAGTATAGCAATGGGACTAGGGTCGAACTATGGCTACACCTTC
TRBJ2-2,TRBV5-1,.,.,CASSDEPGLVAGELFF,TGCGCCAGCAGCGATGAGCCGGGACTGGTAGCCGGGGAGCTGTTTTTT
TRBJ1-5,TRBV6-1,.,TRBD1,CASRDPGQGLRPQHF,TGTGCCAGCAGAGATCCGGGACAGGGGCTTCGACCCCAGCATTTT
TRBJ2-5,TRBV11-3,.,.,CASSLRAHQETQYF,TGTGCCAGCAGCTTAAGGGCACACCAAGAGACCCAGTACTTC
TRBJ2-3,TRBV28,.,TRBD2,CASRDSGTSTDTQYF,TGTGCCAGCAGAGATAGCGGGACGAGCACAGATACGCAGTATTTT
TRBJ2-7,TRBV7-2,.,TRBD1,CASSRTGLVVGEQYF,TGTGCCAGCAGCCGGACAGGGTTGGTCGTCGGCGAGCAGTACTTC
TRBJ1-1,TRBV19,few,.,CASSQQGSEAFF,TGTGCCAGTAGTCAACAGGGTTCTGAAGCTTTCTTT
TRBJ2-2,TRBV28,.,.,CASRSGGSSVGELFF,TGTGCCAGCAGGAGTGGAGGATCCTCGGTCGGGGAGCTGTTTTTT
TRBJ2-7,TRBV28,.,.,CASRTSQGSYEQYF,TGTGCCAGCAGAACTAGCCAAGGCTCCTACGAGCAGTACTTC
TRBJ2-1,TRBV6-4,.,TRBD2,CASSPELAGGLNEQFF,TGTGCCAGCAGCCCCGAACTAGCGGGAGGACTTAATGAGCAGTTCTTC
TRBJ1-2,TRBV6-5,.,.,CASTEQQGLNYGYTF,TGTGCCAGCACCGAGCAACAGGGACTTAACTATGGCTACACCTTC
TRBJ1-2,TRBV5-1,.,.,CASSDGPNYGYTF,TGCGCCAGCAGCGACGGGCCGAACTATGGCTACACCTTC
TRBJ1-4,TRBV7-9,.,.,CASSLVEGATNEKLFF,TGTGCCAGCAGCTTAGTCGAGGGCGCAACTAATGAAAAACTGTTTTTT
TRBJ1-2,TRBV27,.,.,CASSFTEHYGYTF,TGTGCCAGCAGTTTTACGGAGCACTATGGCTACACCTTC
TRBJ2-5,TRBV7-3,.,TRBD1,CASSRGQAQETQYF,TGTGCCAGCAGTCGCGGACAGGCCCAAGAGACCCAGTACTTC
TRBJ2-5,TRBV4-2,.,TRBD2,CASSQQDGLAGVSQYF,TGTGCCAGCAGCCAACAAGACGGACTAGCGGGAGTTTCCCAGTACTTC
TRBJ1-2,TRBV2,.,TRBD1,CASGQGNGYTF,TGTGCCAGCGGACAGGGAAATGGCTACACCTTC
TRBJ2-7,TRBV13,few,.,CASSLLLGEQYF,TGTGCCAGCAGCTTACTTTTAGGCGAGCAGTACTTC
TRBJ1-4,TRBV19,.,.,CASSIGARDNEKLFF,TGTGCCAGTAGTATCGGGGCCAGAGATAATGAAAAACTGTTTTTT